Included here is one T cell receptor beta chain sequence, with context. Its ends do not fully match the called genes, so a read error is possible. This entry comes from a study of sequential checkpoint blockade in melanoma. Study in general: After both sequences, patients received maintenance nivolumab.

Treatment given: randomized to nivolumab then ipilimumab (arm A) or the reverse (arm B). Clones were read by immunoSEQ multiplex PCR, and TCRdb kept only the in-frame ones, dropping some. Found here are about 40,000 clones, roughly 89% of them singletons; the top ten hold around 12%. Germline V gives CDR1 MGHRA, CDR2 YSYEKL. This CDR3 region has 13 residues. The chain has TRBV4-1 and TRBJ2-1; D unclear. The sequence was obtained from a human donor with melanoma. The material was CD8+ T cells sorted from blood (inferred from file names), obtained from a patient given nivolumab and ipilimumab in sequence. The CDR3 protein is CASSQERSDEQFF. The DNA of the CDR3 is TGTGCCAGCAGCCAAGAACGGAGCGATGAGCAGTTCTTC.